This T cell receptor beta chain was observed in a study of blood T cell repertoires in COVID-19. Study processing details: Reference gene primers were amplified, and this amplification served to estimate nucleated cell counts. TCRdb's copy holds only in-frame clones and misses some; the assay was immunoSEQ multiplex PCR. Clone size and V and J calls were adopted from that table, with D and trimming inferred from the DNA. The repertoire holds about 250,000 clones, with about nine tenths as singletons. V was pared by 1 base and J by 2 bases, with 6 bases between. This CDR3 has 15 residues. CDR1 is SGHTA, CDR2 FQGNSA, per germline. Enrolled through a virtual design, the participants were between roughly 18 and 100 years of age and came from 24 US areas. Self-reported history from a screening survey and questionnaire set each donor's cohort.

The rearrangement links TRBV7-2 to TRBJ1-6; no reliable D call. The sequencing input was PBMCs or T cells enriched from blood (not recorded which). This receptor was obtained from a woman aged 25-40 years with acute COVID-19. CDR3 in amino acids: CASSLDPAYNSPLHF. The CDR3, as DNA: TGTGCCAGCAGCTTAGACCCGGCCTATAATTCACCCCTCCACTTT.